A selection of T cell receptor beta chains follows, all from one sample in a study of blood T cell repertoires in COVID-19. Profiling relied on immunoSEQ multiplex PCR, and the TCRdb table lists in-frame clones only, not all of them. The sample has 180,000 or so clones, approximately 86% seen once. Specimen: peripheral blood. The receptor set was obtained from a woman aged 30 to 39 with active or convalescent COVID-19. Both conserved end residues are part of each CDR3. D genes are given only for firm matches.

J | D | V | CDR3
TRBJ2-1 | TRBD2 | TRBV3-1/TRBV3-2 | CASSQTSIAGPYNEQFF
TRBJ1-2 | NA | TRBV5-1 | CASSVGPLGDYGYTF
TRBJ2-7 | TRBD1 | TRBV2 | CASSYGQGRPKEQYF
TRBJ2-1 | TRBD2 | TRBV15 | CATSRAPAGGKAAAFF
TRBJ1-2 | NA | TRBV7-2 | CASSLDGDTNYGYTF
TRBJ2-5 | NA | TRBV7-9 | CASSSQGGQETQYF
TRBJ2-1 | NA | TRBV6-5 | CASARPRSNEQFF
TRBJ2-3 | NA | TRBV2 | CASRVAASTDTQYF
TRBJ2-1 | TRBD2 | TRBV3-1/TRBV3-2 | CASSQDASGYNEQFF
TRBJ1-2 | NA | TRBV27 | CASSPRGFGYTF
TRBJ1-3 | TRBD1 | TRBV30 | CAWRGTGFGNTIYF
TRBJ2-3 | TRBD1 | TRBV5-1 | CASSLRGTGEDTQYF
TRBJ2-7 | NA | TRBV7-9 | CASSPRGPEEQYF
TRBJ2-2 | NA | TRBV30 | CAWASGTLTGELFF
TRBJ2-6 | NA | TRBV6-2/TRBV6-3 | CASSYSKGPGLPSGANVLTF
TRBJ1-1 | TRBD1 | TRBV7-9 | CASSLGDSMNTEAFF
TRBJ2-2 | TRBD2 | TRBV7-9 | CASSYLLAGGPDDTGELFF
TRBJ1-2 | NA | TRBV10-1 | CASSESTSYGYTF
TRBJ1-5 | NA | TRBV19 | CASSLGHRNQPQHF
TRBJ1-2 | NA | TRBV19 | CASSWGESFNYGYTF
TRBJ2-7 | TRBD2 | TRBV5-1 | CASSLNGGSPTYEQYF
TRBJ1-4 | NA | TRBV4-1 | CASSQDKTGVANEKLFF
TRBJ1-2 | NA | TRBV29-1 | CSVEEGGYGYTF
TRBJ1-1 | TRBD1 | TRBV6-1 | CASSEPNRGGRTEAFF
TRBJ2-5 | TRBD1 | TRBV11-2 | CASSPRTGEETQYF
TRBJ1-1 | TRBD1 | TRBV5-8 | CASSFLRGTAQLMNTEAFF
TRBJ1-1 | NA | TRBV9 | CASSRNVNTEAFF
TRBJ1-2 | NA | TRBV30 | CAWTFGGGGYYGYTF
TRBJ1-3 | NA | TRBV29-1 | CSVVASRESGNTIYF
TRBJ1-5 | NA | TRBV19 | CASSRSGYSNQPQHF
TRBJ2-6 | NA | TRBV6-5 | CASRHTGANVLTF
TRBJ1-1 | NA | TRBV30 | CAQIGPGTEAFF
TRBJ1-6 | NA | TRBV27 | CASNLSGVSYNSPLHF
TRBJ1-2 | TRBD1 | TRBV6-5 | CASGDSHYGYTF
TRBJ2-7 | TRBD1 | TRBV18 | CASSPPPTDRDPPYEQYF
TRBJ1-1 | NA | TRBV19 | CASRAPGGRNTEAFF
TRBJ1-6 | NA | TRBV10-2 | CASSRPEAPLHF
TRBJ2-6 | NA | TRBV6-5 | CASSTDSAGANVLTF
TRBJ2-7 | TRBD2 | TRBV4-1 | CASSHGGLASSEQYF
TRBJ1-2 | TRBD1 | TRBV12-3/TRBV12-4 | CASRGQDFYGYTF
TRBJ1-3 | TRBD1 | TRBV11-2 | CASSLRDRAHFSGNTIYF
TRBJ2-1 | TRBD1 | TRBV7-6 | CASSLEVRWGQGFNEQFF
TRBJ1-2 | NA | TRBV11-2 | CASSFQTNYGYTF
TRBJ2-7 | TRBD2 | TRBV5-6 | CASSLRLAGSYEQYF
TRBJ2-1 | TRBD2 | TRBV19 | CASSRLERGNEQFF
TRBJ1-2 | NA | TRBV19 | CASSIDRLRSYTF
TRBJ2-7 | TRBD2 | TRBV6-7 | CASSYSPSGSIDEQYF
TRBJ1-4 | NA | TRBV6-5 | CASSQTTNEKLFF
TRBJ1-1 | NA | TRBV3-1/TRBV3-2 | CASSQGSIGAFF